This T cell receptor (beta chain) was identified during a study of cytomegalovirus exposure and HLA in healthy donors. Findings and caveats of the study: Per published accounts, TCR beta sequences correctly predicted the HLA-A and HLA-B alleles of most subjects.

Notes on this clone: Its antigen remains unknown.

PCR amplification relied on 60 Vbeta primers (plus 13 Jbeta primers). TCRdb keeps only in-frame clones here, not all; method: immunoSEQ multiplex PCR. The table records 35,000 to 40,000 clones, approximately 66% of them present only once. CDR3 size: 14 residues. CDR1 is SNHLY and CDR2 is FYNNEI in the germline V gene. Trimming left V 2 bases short and J 5 bases short, with 12 bases between. The clonotype originates from a man aged 50 to 59 in good health and CMV-seropositive. Sequenced: PBMCs. The rearrangement uses TRBV2 and TRBJ1-2; D is unclear. The CDR3 here is CASSEPGGLYGYTF. In DNA, the CDR3 is TGTGCCAGCAGTGAACCAGGAGGCCTTTATGGCTACACCTTC. Filled out from reference TRBV2 and TRBJ1-2, the complete variable domain reads EPEVTQTPSHQVTQMGQEVILRCVPISNHLYFYWYRQILGQKVEFLVSFYNNEISEKSEIFDDQFSVERPDGSNFTLKIRSTKLEDSAMYFCASSEPGGLYGYTFGSGTRLTVV.